The clone carrying this TCR beta chain was counted between two and nine times. Germline loops: CDR1 MNHEY, CDR2 SMNVEV (reference sequence). V lost 6 bases to trimming and J lost 2 bases; unmatched junction nucleotides: 8. The CDR3 loop spans 15 amino acids. TCRdb re-called the 5' RACE reads with MiXCR, one entry per CDR3 protein. The profile shows tens of thousands of distinct CDR3 sequences, 7% of them singletons. These data are taken from a study of spatial heterogeneity in lung cancer. Regarding time point: sample taken at primary tumor resection. Frozen PBMC, nontumor lung or tumor provided whole RNA, which was sequenced unsorted.

The sample was PBMCs, taken at surgery. The clonotype was recovered from a male donor with early-stage non-small cell lung cancer. The J gene is TRBJ2-5, the V gene TRBV27; TRBD1 agrees at 8 bases. DNA for the CDR3: TGTGCCAGCAGCCGCCTGGACAGGGATCAAGAGACCCAGTACTTC. Its translation: CASSRLDRDQETQYF.